This T cell receptor beta chain was captured in a study of blood T cell repertoires in COVID-19. In the study overall: Nucleic acid was either cDNA or gDNA, and it came from T cells, B-cell-depleted T cells, or PBMCs.

The table came from immunoSEQ multiplex PCR; TCRdb's copy has only in-frame clones and leaves some out. The sample records about 180,000 clones, about three quarters being singletons. Losses at the gene ends were 5 bases for V and 5 bases for J; bases not matched to a gene: 23. The germline V gene has CDR1 LNHDA and CDR2 SQIVND (reference sequence). There are 19 residues in the CDR3. The receptor was derived from a woman between 70 and 85 years old with acute or convalescent COVID-19. Sequencing was done on a sample of peripheral blood. The V and J genes are TRBV19 and TRBJ2-5, with TRBD2 matching over 7 bases. Here the CDR3 reads CASSPQTRLGLGRWETQYF. CDR3 coding DNA: TGTGCCAGTAGTCCACAGACTAGGCTCGGACTAGGTCGATGGGAGACCCAGTACTTC.